This T cell receptor (beta chain) emerged from a study of T cells after yellow fever vaccination. Overall study context: Fractions of low cell number were prepared using SMART-Seq v4 Ultra Low Input. General observations from the study: Boosting was followed by the reappearance of most primary-vaccination clones (less than 98% CD4, about 88% CD8).

Germline CDR1 SGHRS, CDR2 YFSETQ. CDR3 length: 16 residues. Trimming stripped 4 bases from V and 0 bases from J, with 11 bases between. This clonotype was detected only a few times. What it recognizes is unknown. TCR cDNA, made by 5'RACE template switching, carried an added universal primer site and UMIs. TCRdb used MiXCR to reprocess the 5' RACE reads, holding one entry per CDR3 protein. The data show 550,000 to 750,000 distinct CDR3 sequences, with about 14% seen just once and more than 13% held by the top ten. V usage is TRBV5-1 and J usage is TRBJ1-6; D is unresolved. The sequencing used PBMCs, collected on the day of the yellow fever booster vaccination. This clonotype was obtained from a man aged 25-40 years who received the YFV17D yellow fever vaccine. The CDR3 is CASSVDSSSYNSPLHF. In DNA, the CDR3 is TGCGCCAGCAGCGTGGACTCAAGCTCCTATAATTCACCCCTCCACTTT.